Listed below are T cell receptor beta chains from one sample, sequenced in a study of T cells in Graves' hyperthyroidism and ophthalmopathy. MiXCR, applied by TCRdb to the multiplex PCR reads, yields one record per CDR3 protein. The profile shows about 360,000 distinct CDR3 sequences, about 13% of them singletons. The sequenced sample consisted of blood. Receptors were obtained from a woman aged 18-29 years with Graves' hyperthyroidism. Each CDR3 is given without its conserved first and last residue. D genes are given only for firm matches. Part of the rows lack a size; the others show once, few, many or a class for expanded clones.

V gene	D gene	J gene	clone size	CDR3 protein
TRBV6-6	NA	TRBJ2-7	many	ASSYSKSGTSYEQY
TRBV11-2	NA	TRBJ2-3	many	ASSVDGSRDTQY
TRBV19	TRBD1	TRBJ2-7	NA	ASSPTGTDSYEQY
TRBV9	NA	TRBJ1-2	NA	ASSVESWDEGGGYT
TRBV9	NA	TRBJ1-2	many	ASSVGPQGNGYT
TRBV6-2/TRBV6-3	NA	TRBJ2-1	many	ASSYSIGVNEQF
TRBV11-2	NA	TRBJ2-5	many	ASSLVGSIQETQY
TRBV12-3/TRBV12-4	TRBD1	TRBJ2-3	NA	ASSLGTGHPSDTQY
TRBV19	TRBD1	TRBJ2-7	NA	ASRGDRGSYEQY
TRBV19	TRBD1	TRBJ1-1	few	ASSPRDRGSNTEAF
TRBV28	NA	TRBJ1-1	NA	ASLQLRGRNTEAF
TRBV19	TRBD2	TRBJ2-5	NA	ASSGTSGYQETQY
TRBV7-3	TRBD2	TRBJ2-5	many	ASSLNEGLATETQY
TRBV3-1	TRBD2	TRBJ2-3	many	ASSQKRGIITDTQY
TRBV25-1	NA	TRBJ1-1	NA	ASWGFPQAF
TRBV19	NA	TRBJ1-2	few	ASSIPLYRHPGYGYT
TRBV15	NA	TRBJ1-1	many	ATSRGEGVGAF
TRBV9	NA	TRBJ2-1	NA	ASSVKNEQF
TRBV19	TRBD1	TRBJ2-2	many	ASSMGQGVIGTGELF
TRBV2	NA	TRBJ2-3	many	ASSDREADTQY
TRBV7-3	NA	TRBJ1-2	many	ASSPGGATGYT
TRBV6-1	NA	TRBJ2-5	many	ASSEGQGGETQY
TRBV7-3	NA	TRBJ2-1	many	ASSPTGGVSYNEQF
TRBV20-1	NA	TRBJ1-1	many	SAKNLQESGEAF
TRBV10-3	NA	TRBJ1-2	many	AISEQGGDGYT
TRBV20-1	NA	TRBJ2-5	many	SARGQVEETQY
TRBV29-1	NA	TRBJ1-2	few	SIDPGANYGYT
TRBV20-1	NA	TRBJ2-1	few	SATSERIYYNEQF
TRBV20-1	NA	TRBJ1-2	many	SAIFVGQLGYGYT
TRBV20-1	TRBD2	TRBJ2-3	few	SASGGGRGGGDTQY